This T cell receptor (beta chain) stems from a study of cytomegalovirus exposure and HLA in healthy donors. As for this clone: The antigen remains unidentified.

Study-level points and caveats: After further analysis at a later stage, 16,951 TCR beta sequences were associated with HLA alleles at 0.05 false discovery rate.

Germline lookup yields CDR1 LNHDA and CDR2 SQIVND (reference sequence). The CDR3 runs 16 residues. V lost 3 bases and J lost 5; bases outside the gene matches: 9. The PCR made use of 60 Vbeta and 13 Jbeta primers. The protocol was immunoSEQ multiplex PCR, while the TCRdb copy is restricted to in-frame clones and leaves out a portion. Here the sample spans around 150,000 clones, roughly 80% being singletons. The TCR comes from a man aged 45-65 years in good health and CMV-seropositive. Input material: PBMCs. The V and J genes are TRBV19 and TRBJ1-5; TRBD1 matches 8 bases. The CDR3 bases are TGTGCCAGTAGTATCCCCGGGACAGGCTACCATCAGCCCCAGCATTTT. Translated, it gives CASSIPGTGYHQPQHF.